The clone carrying this T cell receptor (beta chain) has only a few counts. Its antigen remains unknown. Combining a sample-barcoded 5' primer with a J-beta primer mix, a second PCR ran for about 7 to 12 cycles. TCRdb re-analysed the 5' RACE reads in MiXCR, keeping a single row per CDR3 protein. Seen here are approximately 1.5 million distinct CDR3 sequences, 30% to 40% observed once, and the top ten hold 11%. This sample was included in a study of blood T cells in healthy people across ages. V lost 4 bases to trimming and J lost 3 bases, with 13 bases between them. In germline, CDR1 is PRHDT, CDR2 FYEKMQ (reference sequence). The CDR3 totals 14 residues. Findings and limits, study-wide: CMV infection status of these donors was not known. Investigators viewed diversity estimates from one million T cells as underestimates, the study reported. Using unsorted PBMCs precluded a conclusive naive versus antigen-experienced comparison. Relative to aged donors, long-lived donors carried more naive CD4+ cells and displayed higher diversity.

The origin of this receptor is a woman between 25 and 40 years old in good health. Sequencing used blood. V gene TRBV13 combines with J gene TRBJ2-7; the D gene is possibly TRBD1 (6 bases). The CDR3 is CASSSRDTIYEQYF. CDR3 sequence (DNA): TGTGCCAGCAGCTCCCGGGACACCATCTACGAGCAGTACTTC.